This T cell receptor (beta chain) was documented in a study of CD8 T cells in ankylosing spondylitis. Study-wide findings and caveats: Made up of several highly homologous variants, a TCR beta motif appeared characteristic of ankylosing spondylitis blood.

This clonotype was seen only a few times. As yet, its antigen is unknown. TCRdb re-called the 5' RACE reads through MiXCR, storing one row per CDR3 protein. The sample yields around 450,000 distinct CDR3 sequences, roughly a quarter seen once. The CDR3 loop spans 15 amino acids. Per the germline V gene, CDR1 is LGHDT and CDR2 is YNNKEL (reference sequence). V lost 3 bases to trimming and J lost 2 bases; unmatched junction nucleotides: 3. Sequencing used blood, either unsorted or a sorted T cell fraction (not recorded which). This sequence joins TRBV3-1 and TRBJ2-7; TRBD2 agrees at 11 bases. The clonotype was recovered from a male donor with ankylosing spondylitis. The chain's CDR3 is CASSHTSGRTYEQYF. In DNA, the CDR3 is TGTGCCAGCAGCCATACTAGCGGGAGAACCTACGAGCAGTACTTC.